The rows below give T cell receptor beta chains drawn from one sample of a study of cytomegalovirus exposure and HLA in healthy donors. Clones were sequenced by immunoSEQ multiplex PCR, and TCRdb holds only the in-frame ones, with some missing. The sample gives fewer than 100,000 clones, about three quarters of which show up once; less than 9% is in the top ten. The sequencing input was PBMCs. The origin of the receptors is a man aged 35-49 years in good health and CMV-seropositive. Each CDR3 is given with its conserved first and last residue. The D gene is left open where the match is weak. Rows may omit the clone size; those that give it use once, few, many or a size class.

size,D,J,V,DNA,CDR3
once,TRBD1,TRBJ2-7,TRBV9,TGTGCCAGCAGCGTAACGACGGGACAGAACTACGAGCAGTACTTC,CASSVTTGQNYEQYF
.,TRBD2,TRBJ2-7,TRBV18,TGTGCCAGCTCACGTGGACTAGTTGGCGAGCAGTACTTC,CASSRGLVGEQYF
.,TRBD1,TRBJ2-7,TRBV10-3,TGTGCCATCAGTCCAGGGGGCCCATCCTACGAGCAGTACTTC,CAISPGGPSYEQYF
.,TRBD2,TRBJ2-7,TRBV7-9,TGTGCCAGCCGCCCGGGCGGGAGCTCCTACGAGCAGTACTTC,CASRPGGSSYEQYF
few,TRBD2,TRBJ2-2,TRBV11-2,TGTGCCAGCAGCTCGGGGCTAGCGGCGAACACCGGGGAGCTGTTTTTT,CASSSGLAANTGELFF
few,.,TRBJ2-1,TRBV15,TGTGCCACCAGCAGTGGAAGCCGAGCGGGCATAGACTATGAGCAGTTCTTC,CATSSGSRAGIDYEQFF
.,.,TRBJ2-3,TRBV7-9,TGTGCCAGCAGCCTTACTCGGGGTGATACGCAGTATTTT,CASSLTRGDTQYF
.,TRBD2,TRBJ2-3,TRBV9,TGTGCCAGCAGCGCCCTAGCGGGGGGGCGTGTAGATACGCAGTATTTT,CASSALAGGRVDTQYF
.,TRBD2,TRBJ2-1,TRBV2,TGTGCCAGCAGGGCAACTAGCGGCTCCTACAATGAGCAGTTCTTC,CASRATSGSYNEQFF
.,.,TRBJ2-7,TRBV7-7,TGTGCTAGCAGCTTGGGGGCAGATCTCGAGCAGTACTTC,CASSLGADLEQYF
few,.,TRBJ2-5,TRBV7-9,TGTGCCAGCAAGGAGGGCTCTGGGCAAGAGACCCAGTACTTC,CASKEGSGQETQYF
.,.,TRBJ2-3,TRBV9,TGTGCCAGCAGCGTGACGGGAGCTCCAGATACGCAGTATTTT,CASSVTGAPDTQYF
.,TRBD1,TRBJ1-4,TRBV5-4,TGTGCCAGCAGTCTAGCCGGGACAGCTAATGAAAAACTGTTTTTT,CASSLAGTANEKLFF
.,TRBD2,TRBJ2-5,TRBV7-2,TGTGCCAGCTGTAGCGGGAGCTTACAAGAGACCCAGTACTTC,CASCSGSLQETQYF
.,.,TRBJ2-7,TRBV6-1,TGTGCCAGCAGTGACTTAGGGCGGGGGCCAGCCTACGAGCAGTACTTC,CASSDLGRGPAYEQYF
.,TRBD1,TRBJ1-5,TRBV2,TGTGCCAGCAGTGGAGGGACAGGGGTTTTGCCCCAGCATTTT,CASSGGTGVLPQHF
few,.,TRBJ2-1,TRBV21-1,TGTGCCAGCAGCATGGACAGGGGATCCCCACATTACAATGAGCAGTTCTTC,CASSMDRGSPHYNEQFF
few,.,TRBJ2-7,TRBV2,TGTGCCAGCAGTGATTCTTACGAGCAGTACTTC,CASSDSYEQYF
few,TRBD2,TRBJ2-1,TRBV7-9,TGTGCCAGCAGCTTAGGGCTAGCGGGAGACCATAATGAGCAGTTCTTC,CASSLGLAGDHNEQFF
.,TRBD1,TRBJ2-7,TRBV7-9,TGTGCCAGCAGCTTAGGGACAGGGCACCACGAGCAGTACTTC,CASSLGTGHHEQYF
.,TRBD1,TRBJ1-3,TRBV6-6,TGTGCCAGCGCAGGGGGCCGAGGAAACACCATATATTTT,CASAGGRGNTIYF
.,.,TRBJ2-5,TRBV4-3,TGCGCCAGCAGCCAGAACCTGGTTAGTGAGACCCAGTACTTC,CASSQNLVSETQYF
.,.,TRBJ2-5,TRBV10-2,TGCGCCAGCAGTGATGACAGCCAAGAGACCCAGTACTTC,CASSDDSQETQYF
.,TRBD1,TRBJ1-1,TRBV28,TGTGCCAGCACGACAGGGTTGAACACTGAAGCTTTCTTT,CASTTGLNTEAFF
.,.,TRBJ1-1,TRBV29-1,TGCAGCCCATGGGGGCTGAACACTGAAGCTTTCTTT,CSPWGLNTEAFF
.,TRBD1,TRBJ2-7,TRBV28,TGTGCCAGCATAACCCGGGACAGGGGGAACGAGCAGTACTTC,CASITRDRGNEQYF
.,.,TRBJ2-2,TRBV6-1,TGTGCCAGCAACTGGAGCCCGAACACCGGGGAGCTGTTTTTT,CASNWSPNTGELFF
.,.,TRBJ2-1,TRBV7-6,TGTGCCAGCAGCCAAAGGGGATACAATGAGCAGTTCTTC,CASSQRGYNEQFF
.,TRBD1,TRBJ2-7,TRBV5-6,TGTGCCAGCAGCGGGACAGGGAAATACGAGCAGTACTTC,CASSGTGKYEQYF
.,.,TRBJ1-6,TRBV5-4,TGTGCCAGCAGCTTGGAACGGCAGGGGAATACGTTTTATAATTCACCCCTCCACTTT,CASSLERQGNTFYNSPLHF
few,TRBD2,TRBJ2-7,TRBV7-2,TGTGCCAGCAGCTTGGCTAGCGGGAGCTACGAGCAGTACTTC,CASSLASGSYEQYF
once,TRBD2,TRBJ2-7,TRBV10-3,TGTGCCACAGCCGGGACTAGCTACGAGCAGTACTTC,CATAGTSYEQYF
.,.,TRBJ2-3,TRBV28,TGTGCCAGCAGCACCGCGGGAAGCGGGAGCACAGATACGCAGTATTTT,CASSTAGSGSTDTQYF
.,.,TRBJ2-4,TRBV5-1,TGCGCCAGCAGAATTGAAGGGGCGGTTAACATTCAGTACTTC,CASRIEGAVNIQYF
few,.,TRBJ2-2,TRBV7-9,TGTTCCAGCACCGAGCCCACCGGTCAGGGTGGTGCCGGGGAGCTGTTTTTT,CSSTEPTGQGGAGELFF
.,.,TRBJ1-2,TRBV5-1,TGCGCCAGCAGCTTGTCCAGGGCCAGCTATGGCTACACCTTC,CASSLSRASYGYTF
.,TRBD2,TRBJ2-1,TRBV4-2,TGTGCCAGCAGCCACGACGCCGGGACTAGCGGGGGTTGTGGGCAGTTCTTC,CASSHDAGTSGGCGQFF
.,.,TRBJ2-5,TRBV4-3,TGCGCCAGCAGCCACACGCTGGGGCGCCAAGAGACCCAGTACTTC,CASSHTLGRQETQYF
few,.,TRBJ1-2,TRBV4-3,TGCGCCAGCAGCCAAGATGTGGCGGCGCTCTATGGCTACACCTTC,CASSQDVAALYGYTF
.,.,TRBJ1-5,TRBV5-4,TGTGCCAGCAGCTTGGATCCGAATCAGCCCCAGCATTTT,CASSLDPNQPQHF
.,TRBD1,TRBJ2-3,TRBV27,TGTGCCAGCAGCATAGGACAGGGAGGCACAGATACGCAGTATTTT,CASSIGQGGTDTQYF
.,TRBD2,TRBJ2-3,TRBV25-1,TGTGCCAGCAGTTTGACTAGCGCTAGCACAGATACGCAGTATTTT,CASSLTSASTDTQYF
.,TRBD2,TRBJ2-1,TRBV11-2,TGTGCCAGCAGCACCACTAGCGGGAACAACAATGAGCAGTTCTTC,CASSTTSGNNNEQFF
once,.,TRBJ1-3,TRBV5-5,TGTGCCAGCAGCTTGCAAAGAGCAACTGGAAACACCATATATTTT,CASSLQRATGNTIYF
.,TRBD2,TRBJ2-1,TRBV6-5,TGTGCCAGCAGTTACTCGAAAGCGGGAGGGGTCAATGAGCAGTTCTTC,CASSYSKAGGVNEQFF
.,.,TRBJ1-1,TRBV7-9,TGTGCCAGCAGCAACCTTCTAGGTGAAGCTTTCTTT,CASSNLLGEAFF
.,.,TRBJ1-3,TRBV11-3,TGTGCCAGCAGCTTGGGGCAGGGTGGGATAGGTGGAAACACCATATATTTT,CASSLGQGGIGGNTIYF
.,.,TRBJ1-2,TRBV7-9,TGTGCCAGCAGCTTAGACAGCCCATTCTATGGCTACACCTTC,CASSLDSPFYGYTF
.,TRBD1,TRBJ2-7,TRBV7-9,TGTGCCAGCAGCTTAGCCGGACAGGGCTACCCCATCCTCTACGAGCAGTACTTC,CASSLAGQGYPILYEQYF
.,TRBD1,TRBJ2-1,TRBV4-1,TGCGCCAGCAGCCAAGCAAGTCCGGATCAGGGGGCGAATGAGCAGTTCTTC,CASSQASPDQGANEQFF
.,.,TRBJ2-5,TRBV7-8,TGTGCCAGCAGCTCGGTTGGAGGGAACCAAGAGACCCAGTACTTC,CASSSVGGNQETQYF
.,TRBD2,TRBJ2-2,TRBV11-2,TGTGCCAGCAGCTTAGCTCTAGCGGACACCGGGGAGCTGTTTTTT,CASSLALADTGELFF
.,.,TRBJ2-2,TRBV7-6,TGTGCCAGCAGGCGGGCGGCCGGGGAGCTGTTTTTT,CASRRAAGELFF
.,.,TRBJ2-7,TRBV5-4,TGTGCCAGCAGCGGAGGCGTAGGGGGGGAAAGCTCCTACGAGCAGTACTTC,CASSGGVGGESSYEQYF